The rows below give T cell receptor beta chains drawn from one sample of a study of blood T cell repertoires in COVID-19. TCRdb's copy holds only in-frame clones and misses some; the assay was immunoSEQ multiplex PCR. The data show about 350,000 clones, about nine tenths seen once. Sequenced sample: peripheral blood. Receptors originate from a woman aged 65 to 85 with COVID-19, enrolled during active disease. Each CDR3 is given with its conserved first and last residue. A D gene is named only where the DNA matches it firmly. Where a row states a size, it is once, few, many or the class of an expanded clone; other rows omit it.

J gene: TRBJ2-2
V gene: TRBV19
clone size: once
D gene: TRBD1
CDR3 DNA: TGTGCCAGTAGCGACAGGGGGAACACCGGGGAGCTGTTTTTT
CDR3 protein: CASSDRGNTGELFF

J gene: TRBJ1-1
V gene: TRBV5-1
clone size: .
D gene: TRBD1
CDR3 DNA: TGCGCCAGCAGCTGGACAGGGGCCAACACTGAAGCTTTCTTT
CDR3 protein: CASSWTGANTEAFF

J gene: TRBJ2-2
V gene: TRBV5-4
clone size: .
D gene: .
CDR3 DNA: TGTGCCAGCAGCTTTACTAGTTTCATCGACACCGGGGAGCTGTTTTTT
CDR3 protein: CASSFTSFIDTGELFF

J gene: TRBJ2-3
V gene: TRBV24-1
clone size: .
D gene: .
CDR3 DNA: TGTGCCACCAGTGACCCCGGGACAAATACGCAGTATTTT
CDR3 protein: CATSDPGTNTQYF

J gene: TRBJ2-7
V gene: TRBV7-9
clone size: .
D gene: .
CDR3 DNA: TGTGCCAGCAGCTCCGGGACTCCCGCCCCCTACGAGCAGTACTTC
CDR3 protein: CASSSGTPAPYEQYF

J gene: TRBJ2-3
V gene: TRBV3-1/TRBV3-2
clone size: .
D gene: TRBD1
CDR3 DNA: TGTGCCAGCAGCCGGGACAGGGCAACAGATACGCAGTATTTT
CDR3 protein: CASSRDRATDTQYF

J gene: TRBJ1-2
V gene: TRBV6-1
clone size: .
D gene: .
CDR3 DNA: TGTGCCAGCAGTTCGCCTCAGCGACTTGGCTACACCTTC
CDR3 protein: CASSSPQRLGYTF

J gene: TRBJ2-7
V gene: TRBV7-9
clone size: .
D gene: .
CDR3 DNA: TGTGCCAGCAGCTTACCGGGAACGACCTACGAGCAGTACTTC
CDR3 protein: CASSLPGTTYEQYF

J gene: TRBJ1-2
V gene: TRBV30
clone size: .
D gene: TRBD1
CDR3 DNA: TGTGCCTGGGTACGGACAGGGGGCGCGGGCGGCTACACCTTC
CDR3 protein: CAWVRTGGAGGYTF

J gene: TRBJ1-4
V gene: TRBV30
clone size: .
D gene: TRBD1
CDR3 DNA: TGTGCCTGGAGTGTCGGGACAGGGCTGTTTTTT
CDR3 protein: CAWSVGTGLFF

J gene: TRBJ1-1
V gene: TRBV7-8
clone size: .
D gene: .
CDR3 DNA: TGTGCCAGCAGCGCGGGTGGATGGGAGGGAGCTTTCTTT
CDR3 protein: CASSAGGWEGAFF

J gene: TRBJ2-3
V gene: TRBV28
clone size: .
D gene: .
CDR3 DNA: TGTGCCAGCAGTCAAACAGGGTCAGCGGATACGCAGTATTTT
CDR3 protein: CASSQTGSADTQYF

J gene: TRBJ2-1
V gene: TRBV19
clone size: .
D gene: TRBD2
CDR3 DNA: TGTGCCAGTAGGGGGGGGAGCGGTTCCTACAATGAGCAGTTCTTC
CDR3 protein: CASRGGSGSYNEQFF

J gene: TRBJ2-3
V gene: TRBV7-3
clone size: .
D gene: .
CDR3 DNA: TGTGCCAGCAGGCGTAGCCCCCTGACCACAGATACGCAGTATTTT
CDR3 protein: CASRRSPLTTDTQYF

J gene: TRBJ2-1
V gene: TRBV2
clone size: .
D gene: .
CDR3 DNA: TGTGCCAGCAGTGAGTCTAGCACGGGCGAGCAGTTCTTC
CDR3 protein: CASSESSTGEQFF

J gene: TRBJ2-7
V gene: TRBV19
clone size: .
D gene: .
CDR3 DNA: TGTGCCAGTAGTATGCGAGTAACAGGGAACTACGAGCAGTACTTC
CDR3 protein: CASSMRVTGNYEQYF

J gene: TRBJ2-5
V gene: TRBV5-6
clone size: .
D gene: TRBD1
CDR3 DNA: TGTGCCAGCAGCCCCCCCCGACAGGGGGCGAAATGGGAGACCCAGTACTTC
CDR3 protein: CASSPPRQGAKWETQYF

J gene: TRBJ1-2
V gene: TRBV9
clone size: once
D gene: TRBD1
CDR3 DNA: TGTGCCAGCAGCGTAGTAGAGGACAGGGGCTACACCTTC
CDR3 protein: CASSVVEDRGYTF

J gene: TRBJ1-2
V gene: TRBV2
clone size: few
D gene: .
CDR3 DNA: TGTGCCAGCAGTCTTTCGGGGATCGACTATGGCTACACCTTC
CDR3 protein: CASSLSGIDYGYTF

J gene: TRBJ1-2
V gene: TRBV9
clone size: .
D gene: .
CDR3 DNA: TGTGCCAGCAGGCCCGGCGGGGGCGAGGCTGGCTACACCTTC
CDR3 protein: CASRPGGGEAGYTF

J gene: TRBJ1-2
V gene: TRBV29-1
clone size: .
D gene: TRBD1
CDR3 DNA: TGCAGCGTTGCCGGGACAGCGGAGAACTATGGCTACACCTTC
CDR3 protein: CSVAGTAENYGYTF

J gene: TRBJ2-3
V gene: TRBV18
clone size: .
D gene: TRBD2
CDR3 DNA: TGTGCCAGCTCACCGGTGGGACGGGGGGGCCGAGGTACGCAGTATTTT
CDR3 protein: CASSPVGRGGRGTQYF

J gene: TRBJ1-3
V gene: TRBV2
clone size: .
D gene: .
CDR3 DNA: TGTGCCAGCAGTCCGAGAGGAAACACCATATATTTT
CDR3 protein: CASSPRGNTIYF

J gene: TRBJ2-3
V gene: TRBV28
clone size: .
D gene: TRBD1
CDR3 DNA: TGTGCCGTCCGACAGGGCAGTAATCCTTCGGCTTCGCAGTATTTT
CDR3 protein: CAVRQGSNPSASQYF

J gene: TRBJ1-1
V gene: TRBV2
clone size: .
D gene: .
CDR3 DNA: TGTGCCGGGGGCGGGTCGGGAGCTTTCTTT
CDR3 protein: CAGGGSGAFF

J gene: TRBJ2-5
V gene: TRBV3-1/TRBV3-2
clone size: .
D gene: .
CDR3 DNA: TGTGCCAGCAGCCGACGGGGGGCGCAAGAGACCCAGTACTTC
CDR3 protein: CASSRRGAQETQYF

J gene: TRBJ2-6
V gene: TRBV24-1
clone size: .
D gene: .
CDR3 DNA: TGTGCCACCGGCGACAGTCCCTCTGGGGCCAACGTCCTGACTTTC
CDR3 protein: CATGDSPSGANVLTF

J gene: TRBJ2-7
V gene: TRBV5-4
clone size: once
D gene: TRBD2
CDR3 DNA: TGTGCCACCCACCTGAAGCGGGGAGGTGGCGAGCAGTACTTC
CDR3 protein: CATHLKRGGGEQYF

J gene: TRBJ1-4
V gene: TRBV27
clone size: .
D gene: TRBD1
CDR3 DNA: TGTGCCAGCACCCCCCTGAGGGACAGGGGGAGGACTAATGAAAAACTGTTTTTT
CDR3 protein: CASTPLRDRGRTNEKLFF

J gene: TRBJ2-5
V gene: TRBV13
clone size: .
D gene: .
CDR3 DNA: TGTGCCAGCAGCTCCCTCCTAGGGGACCAAGAGACCCAGTACTTC
CDR3 protein: CASSSLLGDQETQYF

J gene: TRBJ1-1
V gene: TRBV28
clone size: .
D gene: TRBD1
CDR3 DNA: TGTGCCAGCAGTTCAGTTGGGACAGCTAACACTGAAGCTTTCTTT
CDR3 protein: CASSSVGTANTEAFF

J gene: TRBJ2-7
V gene: TRBV7-9
clone size: many
D gene: TRBD2
CDR3 DNA: TGTGCCAGCAGCTTAGCGCTCTCGCTAGCGGGGGGGCCGGTCGAGCAGTACTTC
CDR3 protein: CASSLALSLAGGPVEQYF

J gene: TRBJ1-1
V gene: TRBV2
clone size: .
D gene: TRBD1
CDR3 DNA: TGTGCCAGCACCCGGACAGGTGACCTTTTAGGTACTGAAGCTTTCTTT
CDR3 protein: CASTRTGDLLGTEAFF

J gene: TRBJ1-5
V gene: TRBV2
clone size: .
D gene: .
CDR3 DNA: TGTGCCAGCAGTGAATACGATCTAGACAGGATCAATCAGCCCCAGCATTTT
CDR3 protein: CASSEYDLDRINQPQHF

J gene: TRBJ2-7
V gene: TRBV23-1
clone size: .
D gene: TRBD1
CDR3 DNA: TGCGCCAGCAGTCAATCGGGCTGGGGACAGGGAAACTCCTACGAGCAGTACTTC
CDR3 protein: CASSQSGWGQGNSYEQYF

J gene: TRBJ1-1
V gene: TRBV2
clone size: .
D gene: TRBD1
CDR3 DNA: TGTGCCAGCAGTCCAAGGGACAGAGGATCTGAAGCTTTCTTT
CDR3 protein: CASSPRDRGSEAFF

J gene: TRBJ2-3
V gene: TRBV10-3
clone size: .
D gene: .
CDR3 DNA: TGTGCCATCAGCGATGGGGACTCAGATACGCAGTATTTT
CDR3 protein: CAISDGDSDTQYF

J gene: TRBJ1-1
V gene: TRBV7-9
clone size: .
D gene: TRBD1
CDR3 DNA: TGTGCCAGCAGCCCAAGGGGGTCGGGGACAGGGATGGTATGGACTGAAGCTTTCTTT
CDR3 protein: CASSPRGSGTGMVWTEAFF

J gene: TRBJ1-2
V gene: TRBV5-6
clone size: .
D gene: .
CDR3 DNA: TGTGCCAGCAGTGGGACTCCGGGGTACTATGGCTACACCTTC
CDR3 protein: CASSGTPGYYGYTF

J gene: TRBJ2-1
V gene: TRBV5-4
clone size: .
D gene: .
CDR3 DNA: TGTGCCAGCAGCTTGGAAAACGGGTCGAATGAGCAGTTCTTC
CDR3 protein: CASSLENGSNEQFF

J gene: TRBJ2-1
V gene: TRBV2
clone size: .
D gene: .
CDR3 DNA: TGTGCCAGCACCCTCTTGAGTAGTTTGAATGAGCAGTTCTTC
CDR3 protein: CASTLLSSLNEQFF

J gene: TRBJ1-6
V gene: TRBV9
clone size: .
D gene: TRBD1
CDR3 DNA: TGTGCCAGCAGCGGACAGGGGGTAGGTAATTCACCCCTCCACTTT
CDR3 protein: CASSGQGVGNSPLHF

J gene: TRBJ1-2
V gene: TRBV2
clone size: .
D gene: .
CDR3 DNA: TGTGCCAGCAGTGAAGCGATTTACGGGGGCTACACCTTC
CDR3 protein: CASSEAIYGGYTF

J gene: TRBJ2-1
V gene: TRBV13
clone size: .
D gene: TRBD2
CDR3 DNA: TGTGCCAGCAGCTCCGCGTCGGGGGGGCCCAATGAGCAGTTCTTC
CDR3 protein: CASSSASGGPNEQFF

J gene: TRBJ2-2
V gene: TRBV3-1/TRBV3-2
clone size: few
D gene: .
CDR3 DNA: TGTGCCAGCAGCCAAGTAGAGGCTATCACCGGGGAGCTGTTTTTT
CDR3 protein: CASSQVEAITGELFF

J gene: TRBJ1-3
V gene: TRBV5-1
clone size: .
D gene: TRBD1
CDR3 DNA: TGCGCCAGCAGCTTGGGGCCAGGGGGCGGAAACACCATATATTTT
CDR3 protein: CASSLGPGGGNTIYF

J gene: TRBJ2-5
V gene: TRBV29-1
clone size: .
D gene: TRBD2
CDR3 DNA: TGCAGCGTTGAAGGACTAGCGGGGGAACAAGAGACCCAGTACTTC
CDR3 protein: CSVEGLAGEQETQYF

J gene: TRBJ2-2
V gene: TRBV19
clone size: .
D gene: TRBD1
CDR3 DNA: TGTGCCAGTAGTACTACAGGGGGCGCGACCGGGGAGCTGTTTTTT
CDR3 protein: CASSTTGGATGELFF

J gene: TRBJ1-1
V gene: TRBV2
clone size: .
D gene: .
CDR3 DNA: TGTGCCAGCAGTGGAGGCAGGAGGAGTAACACTGAAGCTTTCTTT
CDR3 protein: CASSGGRRSNTEAFF

J gene: TRBJ1-2
V gene: TRBV27
clone size: few
D gene: TRBD1
CDR3 DNA: TGTGCCAGCAGTCCCAGGACAGGAGAAAACTATGGCTACACCTTC
CDR3 protein: CASSPRTGENYGYTF

J gene: TRBJ1-2
V gene: TRBV15
clone size: few
D gene: .
CDR3 DNA: TGTGCCACCAGCAGAGATCGGGGGGTTGGCTACACCTTC
CDR3 protein: CATSRDRGVGYTF

J gene: TRBJ1-1
V gene: TRBV7-2
clone size: once
D gene: TRBD1
CDR3 DNA: TGTGCCAGCAGCTATGGGTGGGCAGGGGGACAAGCTTTCTTT
CDR3 protein: CASSYGWAGGQAFF

J gene: TRBJ2-1
V gene: TRBV30
clone size: once
D gene: .
CDR3 DNA: TGTGCCTGGAGAAGGCGGGGGCCTGGTGAGCAGTTCTTC
CDR3 protein: CAWRRRGPGEQFF

J gene: TRBJ1-6
V gene: TRBV27
clone size: few
D gene: TRBD1
CDR3 DNA: TGTGCCAGCACCCAATCCGGGACAGGCAATTCACCCCTCCACTTT
CDR3 protein: CASTQSGTGNSPLHF

J gene: TRBJ2-3
V gene: TRBV2
clone size: .
D gene: .
CDR3 DNA: TGTGCCAGCATTGGTAACTCCGCCGCAACGCAGTATTTT
CDR3 protein: CASIGNSAATQYF

J gene: TRBJ1-5
V gene: TRBV24-1
clone size: few
D gene: .
CDR3 DNA: TGTGCCACCAGTGATTCTTTACCAGGGTCGGGCAATCAGCCCCAGCATTTT
CDR3 protein: CATSDSLPGSGNQPQHF

J gene: TRBJ2-7
V gene: TRBV27
clone size: once
D gene: TRBD2
CDR3 DNA: TGTGCCAGCAGCGGGGGGGGGACGGATAACCAACGGGAGCAGTACTTC
CDR3 protein: CASSGGGTDNQREQYF

J gene: TRBJ2-5
V gene: TRBV19
clone size: .
D gene: .
CDR3 DNA: TGTGCCAGTAGTATAGCGGACAGGGAGGGGGAGACCCAGTACTTC
CDR3 protein: CASSIADREGETQYF

J gene: TRBJ2-7
V gene: TRBV3-1/TRBV3-2
clone size: .
D gene: .
CDR3 DNA: TGTGCCAGCAGCCAAGCTTACTACGAGCAGTACTTC
CDR3 protein: CASSQAYYEQYF